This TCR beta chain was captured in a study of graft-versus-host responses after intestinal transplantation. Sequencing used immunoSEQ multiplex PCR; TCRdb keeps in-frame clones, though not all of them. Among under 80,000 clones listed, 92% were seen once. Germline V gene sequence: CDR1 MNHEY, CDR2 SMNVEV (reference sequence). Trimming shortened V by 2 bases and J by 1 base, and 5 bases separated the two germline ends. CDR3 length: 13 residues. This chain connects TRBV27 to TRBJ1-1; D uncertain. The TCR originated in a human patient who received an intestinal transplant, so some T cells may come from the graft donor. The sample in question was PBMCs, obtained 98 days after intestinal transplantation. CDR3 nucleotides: TGTGCCAGCAGTTTAGTAGAGAACACTGAAGCTTTCTTT. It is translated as CASSLVENTEAFF.